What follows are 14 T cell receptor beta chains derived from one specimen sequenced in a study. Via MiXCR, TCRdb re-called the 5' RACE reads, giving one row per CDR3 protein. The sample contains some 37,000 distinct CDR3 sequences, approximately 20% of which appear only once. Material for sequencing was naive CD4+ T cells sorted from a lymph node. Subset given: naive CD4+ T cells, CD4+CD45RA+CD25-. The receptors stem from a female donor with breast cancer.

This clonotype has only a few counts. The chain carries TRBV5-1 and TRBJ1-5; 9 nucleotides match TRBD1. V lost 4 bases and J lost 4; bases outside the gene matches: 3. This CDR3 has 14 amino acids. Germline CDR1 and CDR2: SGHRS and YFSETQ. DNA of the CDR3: TGCGCCAGCAGCGAGACAGGGGGTAATCAGCCCCAGCATTTT. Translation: CASSETGGNQPQHF.

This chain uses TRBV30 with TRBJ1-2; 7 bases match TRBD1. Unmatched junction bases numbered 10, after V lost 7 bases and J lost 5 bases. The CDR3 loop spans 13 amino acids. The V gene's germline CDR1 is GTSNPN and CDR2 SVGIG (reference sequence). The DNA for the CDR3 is TGTGCCTATAGGGACAGTTCTGAGTATGGCTACACCTTC. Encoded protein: CAYRDSSEYGYTF.

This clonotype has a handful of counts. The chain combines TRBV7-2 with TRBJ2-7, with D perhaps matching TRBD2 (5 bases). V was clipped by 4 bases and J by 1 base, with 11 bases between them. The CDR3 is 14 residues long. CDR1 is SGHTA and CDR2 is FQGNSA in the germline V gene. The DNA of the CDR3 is TGTGCCAGCAGCTCCCGCGGGCGGTCCTACGAGCAGTACTTC. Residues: CASSSRGRSYEQYF.

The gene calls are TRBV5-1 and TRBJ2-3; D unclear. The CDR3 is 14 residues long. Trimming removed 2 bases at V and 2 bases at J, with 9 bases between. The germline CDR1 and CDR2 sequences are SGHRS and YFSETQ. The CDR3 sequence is CASSFTASTDTQYF. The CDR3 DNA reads TGCGCCAGCAGCTTTACAGCATCCACAGATACGCAGTATTTT.

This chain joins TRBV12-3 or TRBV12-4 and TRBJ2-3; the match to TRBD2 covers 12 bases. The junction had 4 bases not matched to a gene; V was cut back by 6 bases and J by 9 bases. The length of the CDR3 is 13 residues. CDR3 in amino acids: CASRTSGGITQYF. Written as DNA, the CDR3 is TGTGCCAGCAGGACTAGCGGGGGCATAACGCAGTATTTT.

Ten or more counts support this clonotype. Here the CDR3 reads CASSPLFNTEAFF. Written as DNA, the CDR3 is TGTGCCAGCAGCCCCCTATTCAACACTGAAGCTTTCTTT. The rearrangement joins TRBV6-5 to TRBJ1-1; the D is unclear. Germline V gives CDR1 MNHEY, CDR2 SVGAGI. With 6 bases removed from V and 2 bases from J, the gap between germline ends came to 10 bases. The CDR3 loop spans 13 amino acids.

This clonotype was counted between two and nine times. The CDR3 spells CSAGLQETQYF. In DNA, the CDR3 is TGCAGTGCGGGGCTCCAAGAGACCCAGTACTTC. The chain has TRBV20-1 and TRBJ2-5; a possible D gene is TRBD1 (5 bases). V dropped 6 bases and J dropped 1 base, with 6 bases sitting between them. The CDR3 is 11 amino acids. Germline V gene data show CDR1 as DFQATT and CDR2 as SNEGSKA (reference sequence).

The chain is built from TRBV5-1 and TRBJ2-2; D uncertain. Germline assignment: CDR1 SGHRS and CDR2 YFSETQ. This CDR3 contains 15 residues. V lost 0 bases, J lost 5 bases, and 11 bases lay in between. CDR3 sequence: CASSLGGARTGELFF. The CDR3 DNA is TGCGCCAGCAGCTTGGGTGGCGCAAGAACCGGGGAGCTGTTTTTT.

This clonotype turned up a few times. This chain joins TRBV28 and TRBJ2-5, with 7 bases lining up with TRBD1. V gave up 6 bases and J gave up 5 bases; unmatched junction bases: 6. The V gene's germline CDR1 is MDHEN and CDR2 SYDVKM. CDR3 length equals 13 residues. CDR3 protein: CASRTGLWETQYF. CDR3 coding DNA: TGTGCCAGCAGGACAGGGCTTTGGGAGACCCAGTACTTC.

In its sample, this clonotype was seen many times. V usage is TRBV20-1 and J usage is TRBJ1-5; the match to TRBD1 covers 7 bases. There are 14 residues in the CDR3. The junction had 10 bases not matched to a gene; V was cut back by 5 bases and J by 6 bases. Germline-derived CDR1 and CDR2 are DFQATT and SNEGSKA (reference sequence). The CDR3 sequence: CSASQGGRSQPQHF. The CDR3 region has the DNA TGCAGTGCTTCGCAGGGGGGGCGAAGTCAGCCCCAGCATTTT.

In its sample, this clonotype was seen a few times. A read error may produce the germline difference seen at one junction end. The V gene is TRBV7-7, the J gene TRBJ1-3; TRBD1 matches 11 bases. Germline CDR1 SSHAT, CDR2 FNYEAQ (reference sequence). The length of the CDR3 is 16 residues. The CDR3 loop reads CASSLGTGGTGNTIYF. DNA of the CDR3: TGTGCTAGCAGCTTAGGGACAGGGGGAACTGGAAACACCATATATTTT.

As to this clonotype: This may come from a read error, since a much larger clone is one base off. CDR3 coding DNA: TGTGCCAGCAGGTCCGATAACCGGACAGGGATTAACGAGCAGTACTTC. Translated, it gives CASRSDNRTGINEQYF. The chain combines TRBV12-3 or TRBV12-4 with TRBJ2-7; 8 nucleotides match TRBD1. Germline trimming cut 6 bases from V and 5 bases from J; bases unmatched to any gene: 15. CDR3 length equals 16 residues.

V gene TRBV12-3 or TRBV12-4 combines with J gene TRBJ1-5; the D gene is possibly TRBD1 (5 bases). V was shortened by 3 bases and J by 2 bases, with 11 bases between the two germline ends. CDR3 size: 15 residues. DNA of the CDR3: TGTGCCAGCAGTTTTGCGGGGGGGGGCAATCAGCCCCAGCATTTT. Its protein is CASSFAGGGNQPQHF.

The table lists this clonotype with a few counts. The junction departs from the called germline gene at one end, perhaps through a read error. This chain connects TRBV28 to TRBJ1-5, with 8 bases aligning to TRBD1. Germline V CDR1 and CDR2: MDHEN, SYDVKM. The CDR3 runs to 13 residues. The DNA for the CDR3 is TGTGCCCGCAGTGGGACAGGTAATCAGCCCCAGCATTTT. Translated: CARSGTGNQPQHF.